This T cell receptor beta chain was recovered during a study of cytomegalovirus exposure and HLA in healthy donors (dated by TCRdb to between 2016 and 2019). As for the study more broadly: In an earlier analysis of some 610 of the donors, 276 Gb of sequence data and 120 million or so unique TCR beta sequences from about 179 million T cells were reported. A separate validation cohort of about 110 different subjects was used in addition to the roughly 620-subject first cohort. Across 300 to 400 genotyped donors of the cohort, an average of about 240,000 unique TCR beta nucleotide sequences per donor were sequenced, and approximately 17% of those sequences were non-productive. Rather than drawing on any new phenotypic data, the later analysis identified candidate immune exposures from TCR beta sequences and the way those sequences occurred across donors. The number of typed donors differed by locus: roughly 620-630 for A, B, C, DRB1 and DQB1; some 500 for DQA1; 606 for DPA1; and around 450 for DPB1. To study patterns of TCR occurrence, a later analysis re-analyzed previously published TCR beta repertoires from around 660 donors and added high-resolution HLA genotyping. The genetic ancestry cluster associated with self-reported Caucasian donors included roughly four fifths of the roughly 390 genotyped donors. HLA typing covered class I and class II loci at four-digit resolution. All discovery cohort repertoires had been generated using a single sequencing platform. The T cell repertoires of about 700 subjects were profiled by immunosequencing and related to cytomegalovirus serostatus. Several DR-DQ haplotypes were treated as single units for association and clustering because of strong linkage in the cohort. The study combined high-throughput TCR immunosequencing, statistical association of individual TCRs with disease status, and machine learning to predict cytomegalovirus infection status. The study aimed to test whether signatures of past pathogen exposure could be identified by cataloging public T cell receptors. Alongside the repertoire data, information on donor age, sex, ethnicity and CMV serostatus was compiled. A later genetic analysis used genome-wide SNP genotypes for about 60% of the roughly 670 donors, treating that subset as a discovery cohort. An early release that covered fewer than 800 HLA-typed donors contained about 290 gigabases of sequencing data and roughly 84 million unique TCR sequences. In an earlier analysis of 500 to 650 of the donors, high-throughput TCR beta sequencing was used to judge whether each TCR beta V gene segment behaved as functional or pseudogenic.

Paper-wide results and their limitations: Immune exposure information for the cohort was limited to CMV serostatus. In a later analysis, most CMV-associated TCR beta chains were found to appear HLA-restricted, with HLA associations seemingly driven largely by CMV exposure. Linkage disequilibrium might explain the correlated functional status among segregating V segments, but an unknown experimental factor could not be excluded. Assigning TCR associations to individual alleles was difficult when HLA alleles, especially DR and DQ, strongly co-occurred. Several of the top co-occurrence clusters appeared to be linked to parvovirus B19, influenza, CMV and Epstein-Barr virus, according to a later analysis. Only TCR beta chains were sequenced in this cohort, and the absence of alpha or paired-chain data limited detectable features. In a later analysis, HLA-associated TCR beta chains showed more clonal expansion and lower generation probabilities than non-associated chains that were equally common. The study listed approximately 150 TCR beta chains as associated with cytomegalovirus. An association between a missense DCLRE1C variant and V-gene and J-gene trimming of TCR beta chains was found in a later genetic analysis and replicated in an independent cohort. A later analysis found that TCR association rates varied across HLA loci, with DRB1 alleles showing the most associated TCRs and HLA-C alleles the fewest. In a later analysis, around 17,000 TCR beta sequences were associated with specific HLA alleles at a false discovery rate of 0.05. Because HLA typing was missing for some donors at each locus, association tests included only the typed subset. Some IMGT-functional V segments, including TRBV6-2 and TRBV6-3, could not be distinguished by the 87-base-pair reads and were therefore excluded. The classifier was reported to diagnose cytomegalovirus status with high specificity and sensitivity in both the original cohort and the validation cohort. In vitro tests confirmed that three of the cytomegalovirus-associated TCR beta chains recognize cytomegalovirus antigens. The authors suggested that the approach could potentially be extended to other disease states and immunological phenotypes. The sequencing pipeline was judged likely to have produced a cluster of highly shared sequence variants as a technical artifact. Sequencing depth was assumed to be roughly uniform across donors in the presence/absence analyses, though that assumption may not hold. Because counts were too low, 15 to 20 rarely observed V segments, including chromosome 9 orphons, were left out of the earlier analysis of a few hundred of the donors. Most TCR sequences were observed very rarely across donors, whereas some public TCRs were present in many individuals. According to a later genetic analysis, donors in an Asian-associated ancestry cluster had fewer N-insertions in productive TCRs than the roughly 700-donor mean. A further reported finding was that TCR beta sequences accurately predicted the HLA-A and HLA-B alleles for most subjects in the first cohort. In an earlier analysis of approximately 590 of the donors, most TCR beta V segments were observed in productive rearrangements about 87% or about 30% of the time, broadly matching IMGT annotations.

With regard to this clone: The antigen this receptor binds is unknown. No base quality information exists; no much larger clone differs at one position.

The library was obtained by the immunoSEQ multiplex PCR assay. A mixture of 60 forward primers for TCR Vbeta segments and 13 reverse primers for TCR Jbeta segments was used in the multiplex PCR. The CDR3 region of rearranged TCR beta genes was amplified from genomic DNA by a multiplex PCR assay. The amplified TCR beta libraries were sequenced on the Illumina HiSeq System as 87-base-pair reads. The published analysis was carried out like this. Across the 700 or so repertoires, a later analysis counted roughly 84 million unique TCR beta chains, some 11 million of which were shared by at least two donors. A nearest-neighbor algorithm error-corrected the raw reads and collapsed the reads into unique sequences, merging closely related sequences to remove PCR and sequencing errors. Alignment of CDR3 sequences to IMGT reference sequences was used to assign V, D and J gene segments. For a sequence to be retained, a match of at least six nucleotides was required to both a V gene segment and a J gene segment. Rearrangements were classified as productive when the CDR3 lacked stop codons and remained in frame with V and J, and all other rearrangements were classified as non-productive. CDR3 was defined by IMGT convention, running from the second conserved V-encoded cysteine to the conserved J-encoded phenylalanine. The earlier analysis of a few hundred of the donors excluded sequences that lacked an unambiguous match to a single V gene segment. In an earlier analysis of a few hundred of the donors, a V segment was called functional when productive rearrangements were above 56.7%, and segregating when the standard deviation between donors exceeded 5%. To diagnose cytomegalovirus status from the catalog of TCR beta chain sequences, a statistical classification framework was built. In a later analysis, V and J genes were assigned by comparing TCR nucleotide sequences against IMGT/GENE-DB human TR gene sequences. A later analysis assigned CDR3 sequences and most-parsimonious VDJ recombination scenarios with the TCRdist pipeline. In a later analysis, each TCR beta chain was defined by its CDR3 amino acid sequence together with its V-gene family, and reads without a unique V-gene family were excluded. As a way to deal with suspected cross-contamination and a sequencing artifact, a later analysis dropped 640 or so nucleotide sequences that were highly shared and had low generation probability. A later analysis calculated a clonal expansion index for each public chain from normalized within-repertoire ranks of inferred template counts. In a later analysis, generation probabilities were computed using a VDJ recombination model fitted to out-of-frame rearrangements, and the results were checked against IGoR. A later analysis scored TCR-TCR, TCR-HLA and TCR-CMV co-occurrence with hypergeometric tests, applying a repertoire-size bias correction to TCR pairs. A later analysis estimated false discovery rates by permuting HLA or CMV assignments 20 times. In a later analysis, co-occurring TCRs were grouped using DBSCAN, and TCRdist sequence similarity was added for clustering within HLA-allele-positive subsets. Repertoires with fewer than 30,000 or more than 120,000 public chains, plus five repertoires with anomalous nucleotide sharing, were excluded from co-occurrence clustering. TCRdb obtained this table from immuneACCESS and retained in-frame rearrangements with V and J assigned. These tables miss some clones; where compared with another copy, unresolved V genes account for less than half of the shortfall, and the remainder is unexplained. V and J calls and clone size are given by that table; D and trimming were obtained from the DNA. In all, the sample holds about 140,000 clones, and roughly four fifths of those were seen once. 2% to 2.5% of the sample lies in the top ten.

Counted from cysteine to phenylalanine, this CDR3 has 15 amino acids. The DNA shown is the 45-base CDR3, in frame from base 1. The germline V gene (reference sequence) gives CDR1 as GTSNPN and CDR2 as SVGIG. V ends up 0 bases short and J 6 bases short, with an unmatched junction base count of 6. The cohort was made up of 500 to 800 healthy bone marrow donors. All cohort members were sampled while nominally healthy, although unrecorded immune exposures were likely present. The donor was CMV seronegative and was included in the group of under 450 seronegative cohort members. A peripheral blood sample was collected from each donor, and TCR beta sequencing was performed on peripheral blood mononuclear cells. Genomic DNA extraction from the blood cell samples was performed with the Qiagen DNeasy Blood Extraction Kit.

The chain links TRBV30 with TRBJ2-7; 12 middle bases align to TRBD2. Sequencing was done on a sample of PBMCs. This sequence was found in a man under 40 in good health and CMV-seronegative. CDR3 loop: CAWSVMTSGSSEQYF. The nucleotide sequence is TGTGCCTGGAGTGTCATGACTAGCGGGAGCTCCGAGCAGTACTTC. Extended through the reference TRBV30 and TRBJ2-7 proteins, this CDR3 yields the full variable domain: SQTIHQWPATLVQPVGSPLSLECTVEGTSNPNLYWYRQAAGRGLQLLFYSVGIGQISSEVPQNLSASRPQDRQFILSSKKLLLSDSGFYLCAWSVMTSGSSEQYFGPGTRLTVT.